The subject of this entry is one T cell receptor (beta chain). Its matching antigen is unknown. This specimen belongs to a study of cytomegalovirus exposure and HLA in healthy donors. The study's findings and limits: Later examination showed HLA-associated TCR beta chains had greater clonal expansion than equally common others.

Germline-derived CDR1 and CDR2 are KGHSH and LQKENI. The CDR3 runs 17 residues. V was pared by 0 bases and J by 5 bases, with 12 bases of the junction left unmatched. PCR used 60 Vbeta primers and 13 Jbeta primers. Only in-frame clones appear in the TCRdb table, and some are missing; sequencing was by immunoSEQ multiplex PCR. The sample consists of tens of thousands of clones, 60% to 80% of them appearing once. The TCR sequence derives from a woman in her forties or fifties in good health and CMV-seropositive. The gene calls are TRBV18 and TRBJ1-1; 7 positions agree with TRBD1. The specimen sequenced was PBMCs. DNA of the CDR3: TGTGCCAGCTCACCACCGGTGGGAGGAGGGGGCGGGACTGAAGCTTTCTTT. Protein product: CASSPPVGGGGGTEAFF.